This TCR beta chain was recovered during a study of blood T cell repertoires in COVID-19 (dated by TCRdb to 2019 to 2021). Looking at the study overall: Samples from collaborators originated in the United States, Italy and Spain and spanned both the acute and convalescent phases of COVID-19. The material from the prospective study consisted of cDNA or gDNA derived from T cells, B-cell-depleted T cells, or PBMCs. Deeply sampled blood TCRbeta repertoires from subjects exposed to, actively infected with, or recovered from COVID-19 were included in the dataset. The repertoires were released in a freely available public database meant as a resource for research on the immune response to SARS-CoV-2. The samples were drawn from the first 160 participants of the ongoing ImmuneRACE study and from more than 1,000 subjects provided by 6 global collaborators. The sample metadata nearly always contained a de-identified subject ID, COVID-19 status, age in years and sex. Where available, HLA class I and class II types were taken from metadata supplied by the sample provider and were not determined by assay-based typing. Overall study results and their limits: The amount of clinical and demographic metadata varied by source and participant and was provided uncurated.

Participants in the prospective study were aged roughly 18 to 100 years, lived in 20 to 25 United States geographic areas, and enrolled through a virtual design. Cohort assignment in the prospective study relied on participant-reported clinical history from a screening survey and a study questionnaire. Each participant in the prospective study had whole blood, serum and a nasopharyngeal or oropharyngeal swab collected by mobile phlebotomists. Additional blood draws and questionnaires over an approximately 2-month period could optionally be provided by prospective study participants. Prospective study blood samples were shipped either frozen or at room temperature before DNA extraction. Notes on this clone: Its recognized antigen is unknown. Base qualities are missing; no much larger clone stands one base away.

TCRbeta CDR3 regions were amplified from genomic DNA using the immunoSEQ Assay, a bias-controlled multiplex PCR. As for how the authors treated the data: Within the assay, amplification of reference gene primers was used to estimate how many nucleated cells each sample contained. To quantify the absolute abundance of each unique TCRbeta CDR3 rearrangement, sequence reads were collapsed and filtered. Productive Simpson clonality was computed per sample as the square root of Simpson's diversity index over productive rearrangements. TCRdb re-hosts the immuneACCESS table, in-frame sequences only. Its copies lack some clones; in the studies checked, an unresolved V gene accounts for under half of them, and the cause for the rest is not known. Clone size and V and J calls were adopted from that table, with D and trimming inferred from the DNA. The sample records around 230,000 clones, 86% of which are singletons. Roughly 3.4% of the sample is held by the ten biggest clonotypes.

The sequencing input was PBMCs or T cells enriched from blood (not recorded which). The receptor was derived from a woman in her forties with acute COVID-19.

The sequenced DNA is TGTGCCAGCAGCTTAAGGGGAGTTGACAATGAGCAGTTCTTC. It is translated as CASSLRGVDNEQFF. The chain was built from TRBV7-3 and TRBJ2-1, with TRBD2 as a weak D call on 5 bases. The junction carries 9 bases between V and J, which are trimmed by 1 base and 5 bases respectively. Looking up the germline V gene yields CDR1 SGHTA and CDR2 FQGTGA. Inclusive of the bounding cysteine and phenylalanine, the CDR3 is 14 residues long. Just the 42-base CDR3 DNA is kept, in frame starting at base 1.